A single sample is the source of the 32 T cell receptor beta chains below, sequenced in a study of post-analysis software for immune sequencing data. The study, taken as a whole, reports: Higher frequency in patients than in controls was seen for about five TRBV segments, with TRBV5-6, TRBV5-1 and TRBV20-1 among them.

Built from TCR beta cDNA, the libraries had unique molecular identifiers in them. Via MiXCR, TCRdb re-called the PCR reads, giving one row per CDR3 protein. This table holds over 250,000 distinct CDR3 sequences, 30% to 45% found once. Their antigens remain unidentified. The sequencing sample was made of blood. These receptors were collected from a girl under 18 with multiple sclerosis.

This chain joins TRBV20-1 and TRBJ2-3; 9 bases fit TRBD1. V was clipped by 3 bases and J by 2 bases; unmatched bases: 6. Per the germline V gene, CDR1 is DFQATT and CDR2 is SNEGSKA (reference sequence). The CDR3 loop spans 15 amino acids. CDR3 sequence reads: CSAREGDRDTDTQYF. As DNA, the CDR3 is TGCAGTGCTAGGGAGGGGGACAGGGACACAGATACGCAGTATTTT.

This clonotype was counted only a few times. The chain has TRBV5-1 and TRBJ1-1; D is unclear. Trimming left V 4 bases short and J 0 bases short, with 10 bases between. This CDR3 is 14 amino acids long. Per the germline V gene, CDR1 is SGHRS and CDR2 is YFSETQ. The CDR3 loop reads CASSQGSLNTEAFF. CDR3 DNA: TGCGCCAGCAGCCAAGGTAGTTTGAACACTGAAGCTTTCTTT.

A few counts support this clonotype. One end of the junction does not line up with germline, which may come from a read error. The rearrangement joins TRBV12-3 or TRBV12-4 to TRBJ2-1, with D perhaps TRBD1 or TRBD2 (5 bases each). The CDR3 is made up of 16 amino acids. CDR3 DNA sequence: TGTGCCAGCAGTCCGCTCGGGGACCCCGTTTACAATGCGCAGTTCTTC. Protein sequence: CASSPLGDPVYNAQFF.

This chain connects TRBV9 to TRBJ2-3; TRBD1 matches at 9 bases. The germline V gene has CDR1 SGDLS and CDR2 YYNGEE. After removal of 2 bases from V and 4 bases from J, the junction contained 11 bases not matched to a gene. The length of the CDR3 is 17 residues. CDR3 amino acids: CASSVLDRGSSADTQYF. CDR3 nucleotides: TGTGCCAGCAGCGTTTTGGACAGGGGTTCTAGCGCAGATACGCAGTATTTT.

With regard to this clonotype: One base away lies a much larger clone, so this may be a sequencing read error. The CDR3 here is CSAPGGPRIEAFF. CDR3 nucleotides: TGCAGTGCCCCGGGGGGGCCGAGGATTGAAGCTTTCTTT. V and J are TRBV20-1 and TRBJ1-1; TRBD1 might be the D (6 bases). There are 13 residues in the CDR3. Trimming took 6 bases from V and 7 from J, leaving 18 bases between them. Germline loops: CDR1 DFQATT, CDR2 SNEGSKA (reference sequence).

On this clonotype itself: A much larger clone lies a single base off, so this may be a read error. The CDR3 spells CASSGGQTRYNEQFF. CDR3 sequence (DNA): TGCGCCAGCAGCGGGGGACAGACCCGATACAATGAGCAGTTCTTC. The chain carries TRBV5-1 and TRBJ2-1, with 7 nucleotides matching TRBD1. J lost 4 bases, V lost 4 bases, and 8 bases had no gene match. Germline V gene lookup returns CDR1 SGHRS and CDR2 YFSETQ. The CDR3 has 15 residues.

The gene calls are TRBV19 and TRBJ1-1; 7 bases fit TRBD1. CDR3 length equals 15 residues. Trimming took 5 bases from V and 2 from J; bases not matched to a gene: 8. CDR1 is LNHDA, CDR2 SQIVND, per germline (reference sequence). The CDR3 sequence: CASSPSTGDNTEAFF. In DNA form, the CDR3 reads TGTGCCAGTAGTCCAAGCACAGGGGATAACACTGAAGCTTTCTTT.

This clonotype showed up many times. The chain recombines TRBV5-5 with TRBJ2-6, with 8 bases identical to TRBD2. Germline trimming cut 4 bases from V and 3 bases from J; bases unmatched to any gene: 12. The germline V gene has CDR1 SGHKS and CDR2 YYEKEE (reference sequence). The CDR3 covers 18 residues. The CDR3 protein is CASSPAGGASFGANVLTF. CDR3 nucleotides: TGTGCCAGCAGCCCGGCGGGGGGCGCGTCTTTTGGGGCCAACGTCCTGACTTTC.

This chain connects TRBV10-3 to TRBJ1-2; TRBD1 matches at 7 bases. V was clipped by 0 bases and J by 5 bases; unmatched bases: 6. This CDR3 is 15 amino acids long. Per germline, CDR1 ENHRY and CDR2 SYGVKD. The CDR3 sequence is CAISESGQTYYGYTF. The CDR3 coding sequence is TGTGCCATCAGTGAGTCGGGACAGACTTATTATGGCTACACCTTC.

This clonotype appeared many times. As DNA, the CDR3 is TGTGCCATCAGTGAAATAGACAGGTTGGGTGAGCAGTTCTTC. It codes for CAISEIDRLGEQFF. The gene calls are TRBV10-3 and TRBJ2-1, with D possibly matching TRBD1 (6 bases). In germline, CDR1 is ENHRY, CDR2 SYGVKD. Deletions cut 3 bases from V and 9 bases from J, with 15 bases between. This CDR3 region has 14 residues.

This clonotype was observed at least ten times. The chain recombines TRBV20-1 with TRBJ1-2; D is undetermined. Germline V CDR1 and CDR2: DFQATT, SNEGSKA (reference sequence). The length of the CDR3 is 15 residues. Trimming pared 0 bases from V and 4 bases from J, leaving 15 bases between. CDR3 coding DNA: TGCAGTGCTAGAGATCGGTCGGAGGGAAGCTATGGCTACACCTTC. It encodes CSARDRSEGSYGYTF.

The V call is TRBV5-1, the J call TRBJ2-2; 8 bases align to TRBD2. CDR1 is SGHRS, CDR2 YFSETQ, per germline. Trimming took 0 bases from V and 2 from J; bases not matched to a gene: 6. The CDR3 is made up of 17 amino acids. In nucleotides, the CDR3 is TGCGCCAGCAGCTTGGGACTAGCGCTGTTAAACACCGGGGAGCTGTTTTTT. This encodes CASSLGLALLNTGELFF.

The sample holds a few counts of this clonotype. The V gene is TRBV7-6, the J gene TRBJ2-2; 8 bases line up with TRBD2. V was clipped by 2 bases and J by 6 bases; unmatched bases: 8. The CDR3 spans 16 residues. In germline, CDR1 is SGHVS, CDR2 FNYEAQ. The CDR3 DNA follows: TGTGCCAGCAGCTTACCCCGGACTAGCTTCCCCGGGGAGCTGTTTTTT. This codes for CASSLPRTSFPGELFF.

This clonotype has a handful of counts. The J gene is TRBJ2-2, the V gene TRBV5-1; no clear D gene. The CDR3 has 14 amino acids. Germline V gene sequence: CDR1 SGHRS, CDR2 YFSETQ. Trimming cost V 5 bases and J 2 bases, with 10 bases left between them. The CDR3 is CASSPQSNTGELFF. The CDR3, as DNA: TGCGCCAGCAGTCCACAGAGCAACACCGGGGAGCTGTTTTTT.

The gene calls are TRBV12-3 or TRBV12-4 and TRBJ2-3; D is possibly TRBD1 or TRBD2 (5 bases each). V lost 1 base to trimming and J lost 1 base, with 9 bases between them. CDR3 length equals 15 residues. DNA of the CDR3: TGTGCCAGCAGTTTAGACGGGGCGGGCACAGATACGCAGTATTTT. It encodes CASSLDGAGTDTQYF.

Of note for this clonotype: The junction shows a germline mismatch at one end, possibly a read error. V gene TRBV7-2 combines with J gene TRBJ1-4, with 8 bases matching TRBD1. CDR3 length equals 16 residues. The germline gives CDR1 SGHTA, CDR2 FQGNSA. CDR3 nucleotide sequence: TGTGCCAGCAGCTTAGCTGGGACAGGAACGACTGAAAAACGGTTTTTT. Its protein is CASSLAGTGTTEKRFF.

In regard to this clonotype: A read error is possible here, since a much larger clone lies one base away. This chain connects TRBV20-1 to TRBJ2-5, with 16 bases identical to TRBD2. Germline V CDR1 and CDR2: DFQATT, SNEGSKA (reference sequence). The junction had 15 bases not matched to a gene; V was cut back by 3 bases and J by 11 bases. The CDR3 is 17 residues long. The DNA of the CDR3 is TGCAGTGCTAGGGGGACTAGCGGGAGGGGTCGCGAAGATGAGCAGTACTTC. As protein: CSARGTSGRGREDEQYF.

J is TRBJ2-3 and V is TRBV10-3, with 9 positions matching TRBD2. The junction had 8 bases not matched to a gene; V was cut back by 10 bases and J by 6 bases. The CDR3 consists of 13 residues. Germline CDR1 is ENHRY and CDR2 is SYGVKD. CDR3 protein: CATRGLAGDTQYF. The CDR3 DNA sequence: TGTGCCACCAGGGGACTAGCAGGGGATACGCAGTATTTT.

At least ten counts were recorded for this clonotype. This rearrangement joins TRBV20-1 to TRBJ2-7; perhaps TRBD2 as D (6 bases). The CDR3 spans 14 residues. The ends were cut back, 3 bases at V and 1 base at J, with 13 bases in the middle. Germline CDR1 is DFQATT and CDR2 is SNEGSKA (reference sequence). CDR3 amino acids: CSARVRGGSYEQYF. CDR3 DNA sequence: TGCAGTGCTAGGGTGCGGGGCGGTTCCTACGAGCAGTACTTC.

The J gene is TRBJ1-3, the V gene TRBV5-1, with D tentatively TRBD1 (6 bases). The V gene's germline CDR1 is SGHRS and CDR2 YFSETQ. Trimming took 4 bases from V and 0 from J, leaving 8 bases between them. CDR3 size: 14 residues. The CDR3 loop is CASSPGASGNTIYF. The CDR3 DNA is TGCGCCAGCAGCCCAGGGGCCTCTGGAAACACCATATATTTT.

The CDR3 reads CASEPGYGYTF. The CDR3 DNA reads TGTGCCAGCGAGCCCGGATATGGCTACACCTTC. The chain recombines TRBV6-1 with TRBJ1-2; D uncertain. V was pared by 8 bases and J by 5 bases, with 9 bases between. Germline V gene data show CDR1 as MNHNS and CDR2 as SASEGT. The CDR3 totals 11 residues.

Turning to this clonotype: At one of its ends the junction is not consistent with the germline gene, which may arise from a read error. The chain combines TRBV12-3 or TRBV12-4 with TRBJ2-3; possibly TRBD2 for D (5 bases). This CDR3 is 15 amino acids long. CDR3 sequence: CASSFRESSTDAQYF. The CDR3 DNA reads TGTGCCAGCAGTTTCCGGGAAAGTAGCACAGATGCGCAGTATTTT.

As to this clonotype: A read error may be the cause here, since a much bigger clone is one base away. The rearrangement joins TRBV5-1 to TRBJ1-1; D not resolved. Germline CDR1 is SGHRS and CDR2 is YFSETQ. This CDR3 region has 16 residues. CDR3 sequence: CASSLEHPQVNTGAFF. DNA for the CDR3: TGCGCCAGCAGCTTGGAACATCCTCAGGTGAACACTGGAGCTTTCTTT.

This chain uses TRBV12-3 or TRBV12-4 with TRBJ2-7; D gene uncertain. The J call could be wrong; TRBJ2-5 is a better fit for the DNA end. The CDR3 sequence is 13 residues long. The CDR3 DNA is TGTGCCAGCAGTTTGTGGAGCACAGAGACCCAGTACTTC. Amino acid sequence: CASSLWSTETQYF.

In regard to this clonotype: Since the CDR3 does not end with the conserved phenylalanine or tryptophan, this likely comes from a read error. The V call is TRBV5-1, the J call TRBJ2-2; unclear D gene. Germline CDR1 reads SGHRS; CDR2 reads YFSETQ. The CDR3 extends over 16 amino acids. V was trimmed by 4 bases and J by 3 bases, leaving 16 bases between them. The CDR3 loop is CASSPELTGYTGELFL. CDR3 in DNA: TGCGCCAGCAGCCCAGAGTTAACCGGTTACACCGGGGAGCTGTTTTTG.

In its sample, this clonotype was seen many times. V usage is TRBV4-1 and J usage is TRBJ2-3; D call uncertain. The CDR3 is 16 residues long. CDR1 and CDR2 (germline): MGHRA, YSYEKL. Trimming removed 0 bases at V and 0 bases at J, with 10 bases between. The CDR3 region is CASSQDWARSTDTQYF. As DNA, the CDR3 is TGCGCCAGCAGCCAAGATTGGGCCAGAAGCACAGATACGCAGTATTTT.

The genes are TRBV6-2 or TRBV6-3 and TRBJ2-3; 11 bases map to TRBD2. The V gene end was trimmed by 3 bases and the J gene end by 4 bases; junction bases not matched to a gene: 3. This CDR3 is 15 amino acids long. Per the germline V gene, CDR1 is MNHEY and CDR2 is SVGEGT. In DNA form, the CDR3 reads TGTGCCAGCAGTTATTCACTAGCGGGAGCAGATACGCAGTATTTT. Translation gives CASSYSLAGADTQYF.

This clonotype was seen many times. J is TRBJ2-3 and V is TRBV20-1; 10 bases agree with TRBD1. The junction had 7 bases not matched to a gene; V was cut back by 5 bases and J by 5 bases. CDR1 DFQATT and CDR2 SNEGSKA come from the germline V gene (reference sequence). The CDR3 sequence is 14 residues long. The CDR3 coding sequence is TGCAGTGCTCCTCACCGGACAGGGGGAGATACGCAGTATTTT. It encodes CSAPHRTGGDTQYF.

The V and J genes are TRBV12-5 and TRBJ2-7, with D uncertain. V was cut by 3 bases and J by 0 bases, with 12 bases left in between. Germline V gene sequence: CDR1 LGHNT, CDR2 FRNRAP. The CDR3 is made up of 15 amino acids. The CDR3 region is CASGFPVDGSYEQYF. The CDR3 bases are TGTGCTAGTGGTTTCCCCGTCGACGGCTCCTACGAGCAGTACTTC.

This chain links TRBV28 with TRBJ2-5; 13 positions agree with TRBD2. Looked up from germline, CDR1 is MDHEN and CDR2 is SYDVKM. V dropped 6 bases and J dropped 4; count of bases not matched to a gene: 11. The CDR3 consists of 17 residues. CDR3 in amino acids: CASSSPTGLAGRETQYF. The CDR3 nucleotides are TGTGCCAGCAGCTCTCCCACGGGACTAGCGGGACGAGAGACCCAGTACTTC.

This rearrangement joins TRBV10-2 to TRBJ2-5; the D gene could be TRBD1 or TRBD2 (5 bases each). The end of the DNA aligns better with TRBJ2-7, so the J call may be wrong. The CDR3 contains 13 residues. The V gene's germline CDR1 is WSHSY and CDR2 SAAADI. CDR3: CASSMGTRGEQYF. In nucleotides, the CDR3 is TGCGCCAGCAGTATGGGGACGAGGGGCGAGCAGTACTTC.

The chain is built from TRBV20-1 and TRBJ2-2, with D possibly being TRBD1 (6 bases). The CDR3 sequence is 16 residues long. Germline assignment: CDR1 DFQATT and CDR2 SNEGSKA (reference sequence). Trimming took off 3 bases at V and 0 bases at J, with 14 bases between the two ends. The CDR3 sequence: CSASYIGTSNTGELFF. In DNA, the CDR3 is TGCAGTGCTAGCTATATTGGGACATCGAACACCGGGGAGCTGTTTTTT.